This entry features one TCR beta chain sequence. Its target is unknown. The CDR3 is 15 amino acids. The V and J ends lost 6 bases and 0 bases respectively, with 14 bases between them. Germline lookup yields CDR1 MDHEN and CDR2 SYDVKM. The data belong to a study of cytomegalovirus exposure and HLA in healthy donors. Study conclusions and caveats: Presence/absence analyses assumed roughly uniform sequencing depth across donors.

The PCR had 60 Vbeta and 13 Jbeta primers. Libraries were prepared by immunoSEQ multiplex PCR; TCRdb keeps only in-frame clonotypes and omits some of them. Its clone listing holds roughly 50,000 clones. Input material: PBMCs. The receptor was derived from a woman in her forties in good health and CMV-seronegative. This chain joins TRBV28 and TRBJ1-1, with D perhaps matching TRBD1 (5 bases). The CDR3 nucleotides read TGTGCCAGCAGCGGCGCGGGACTCATGAACACTGAAGCTTTCTTT. Translated, it gives CASSGAGLMNTEAFF.